The rows below give T cell receptor beta chains drawn from one sample of a study of cytomegalovirus exposure and HLA in healthy donors. TCRdb's copy holds only in-frame clones and misses some; the assay was immunoSEQ multiplex PCR. The sample holds about 130,000 clones; 72% are singletons and the top ten take approximately 3.5%. Sequenced: PBMCs. The receptors were gathered from a man aged 25 to 40 in good health and CMV-seronegative. Each CDR3 is given with its conserved first and last residue.

V: TRBV19; CDR3: CASSMSYNEQFF
V: TRBV6-5; CDR3: CAASTREKGYTF
V: TRBV5-1; CDR3: CASSRDRGNEKLFF
V: TRBV6-6; CDR3: CASSPQAYNSPLHF
V: TRBV13; CDR3: CASSLAADTQYF
V: TRBV6-5; CDR3: CATSQEYQPQHF
V: TRBV18; CDR3: CASSPQSGFTEAFF
V: TRBV6-1; CDR3: CASSDLGGGPVDTQYF
V: TRBV25-1; CDR3: CASRDRGDTGELFF
V: TRBV10-3; CDR3: CATTGSGNTIYF
V: TRBV28; CDR3: CASSRFLAGGGNEQFF
V: TRBV18; CDR3: CASSLNSIYVSYNEQFF
V: TRBV7-2; CDR3: CASSQTTGGYYTF
V: TRBV28; CDR3: CASSFGEQGVITEAFF
V: TRBV30; CDR3: CAWRPGQVFEQYF
V: TRBV5-1; CDR3: CASSLAGTTYEQYF
V: TRBV15; CDR3: CATSLSGETGELFF
V: TRBV6-5; CDR3: CASTAGQGYNSPLHF
V: TRBV28; CDR3: CASGTGEILDYGYTF
V: TRBV9; CDR3: CASSATGGTGNTIYF
V: TRBV7-2; CDR3: CASSPKLTGLAGYNEQFF